A selection of T cell receptor beta chains follows, all from one sample in a study of T-cell memory formation after mild COVID-19. TCRdb re-called the 5' RACE reads through MiXCR, storing one row per CDR3 protein. The sample carries roughly 150,000 distinct CDR3 sequences, 10% to 15% recorded once. Input material: PBMCs or a T cell subset sorted from them (not recorded which). All receptors come from a man between 18 and 29 years old who had mild COVID-19 (a few samples of this study predate the infection). Cell type and time point are not known. Both conserved end residues are part of each CDR3. D genes are given only for firm matches. Size is stated for part of the rows, as once, few or many counts, or as a class when the clone is expanded.

d_call,clone_size,v_call,j_call,cdr3_nt,cdr3_aa
TRBD2,few,TRBV11-2,TRBJ2-3,TGTGCCAGCAGCCCCTGGACTAGCGGGACAGATACGCAGTATTTT,CASSPWTSGTDTQYF
.,.,TRBV18,TRBJ1-6,TGTGCCAGCTCACCCGGCGGCAGGGGTACTTCACCCCTCCACTTT,CASSPGGRGTSPLHF
.,few,TRBV29-1,TRBJ2-5,TGCAGCGTTGAAGATCCGATCCGTTGGCCGCAAGAGACCCAGTACTTC,CSVEDPIRWPQETQYF
.,.,TRBV25-1,TRBJ2-2,TGTGCCAGTAAGGGGTGGGGGCCGGTCACCGGGGAGCTGTTTTTT,CASKGWGPVTGELFF
.,.,TRBV7-3,TRBJ2-5,TGTGCCAGCAGCTACGCCCCGACTGTGGGGGAGACCCAGTACTTC,CASSYAPTVGETQYF
TRBD1,.,TRBV20-1,TRBJ1-4,TGCAGTGCTAGGCCGGACAGGGGGGAAAAACTGTTTTTT,CSARPDRGEKLFF
.,few,TRBV11-2,TRBJ1-1,TGTGCCAGCAGCCGGGGACTCGGAGGCACTGAAGCTTTCTTT,CASSRGLGGTEAFF
.,.,TRBV2,TRBJ1-4,TGTGCCAGCAGGGGTCCTGAGCTAGTCCCCGAAAAACTGTTTTTT,CASRGPELVPEKLFF
.,.,TRBV12-3/TRBV12-4,TRBJ2-3,TGTGCCAGCAGTTCTGGGTACGCAGATACGCAGTATTTT,CASSSGYADTQYF
.,.,TRBV6-5,TRBJ1-2,TGTGCCAGCCAGAGTCTGGACTATGGCTACACCTTC,CASQSLDYGYTF
.,few,TRBV4-2,TRBJ2-3,TGTGCCAGCAGCCAAGACCCCAGGGGTGATACGCAGTATTTT,CASSQDPRGDTQYF
.,few,TRBV20-1,TRBJ1-5,TGCAGTGCTAGATACGCTGTTGGGGATCAGCCCCAGCATTTT,CSARYAVGDQPQHF
.,.,TRBV7-3,TRBJ2-3,TGTGCCAGCAGCTTACTGCAGGGGCAAGATACGCAGTATTTT,CASSLLQGQDTQYF
TRBD1,few,TRBV9,TRBJ2-7,TGTGCCAGCAGCGTAGGCGCGGGACAGGGGGCTTACGAGCAGTACTTC,CASSVGAGQGAYEQYF
TRBD1,few,TRBV7-2,TRBJ2-5,TGTGCCAGCAGCGCAAGCCTGACAGGGGGAGAGACCCAGTACTTC,CASSASLTGGETQYF
.,few,TRBV6-1,TRBJ1-5,TGTGCCAGCAGTGAAGCGCTCCGGGGCCTGGGCCAGCCCCAGCATTTT,CASSEALRGLGQPQHF
.,.,TRBV28,TRBJ1-3,TGTGCCAGCAGGCCGGGCCTCCGCGCGTCTGGAAACACCATATATTTT,CASRPGLRASGNTIYF
.,.,TRBV12-3/TRBV12-4,TRBJ2-1,TGTGCCAGCAGTTACTCTAGCGAGCTTGCGGGTGAGCAGTTCTTC,CASSYSSELAGEQFF
TRBD2,.,TRBV4-3,TRBJ2-3,TGCGCCAGCAGCCAAGGGGCGGGGGGCTATTCCACAGATACGCAGTATTTT,CASSQGAGGYSTDTQYF
.,few,TRBV10-1,TRBJ2-4,TGCGCCAGCAGCCAGAGGGACGGAATACAGTACTTC,CASSQRDGIQYF
.,many,TRBV11-3,TRBJ2-1,TGTGCCAGCAGCTCGGGGGGCGGCCCTTACAATGAGCAGTTCTTC,CASSSGGGPYNEQFF
.,.,TRBV7-2,TRBJ1-6,TGTGCCAGCAGCTTAGTTCGAGGGAGCGAGAATTCACCCCTCCACTTT,CASSLVRGSENSPLHF
TRBD1,few,TRBV7-9,TRBJ2-2,TGTGCCAGCAGCCACACCCGGGACAGGGGAACCGGGGAGCTGTTTTTT,CASSHTRDRGTGELFF
TRBD1,few,TRBV11-2,TRBJ2-1,TGTGCCAGCAGCTATTACCGGGACAGGCAGGGGTATGAGCAGTTCTTC,CASSYYRDRQGYEQFF
.,few,TRBV12-3/TRBV12-4,TRBJ1-2,TGTGCCAGCAGCCGAAACAGTGCCTATGGCTACACCTTC,CASSRNSAYGYTF
TRBD2,.,TRBV4-3,TRBJ2-5,TGCGCCAGCAGCCAGGGTAGCGGGGGGGTACAAGAGACCCAGTACTTC,CASSQGSGGVQETQYF
.,few,TRBV5-1,TRBJ1-4,TGCGCCAGCAGCCCCCAATTCGGAGGTGGTGAAAAACTGTTTTTT,CASSPQFGGGEKLFF
TRBD2,few,TRBV20-1,TRBJ2-3,TGCAGTGCTAGAGATAGGACTAGCGTTCCAGATACGCAGTATTTT,CSARDRTSVPDTQYF
.,few,TRBV5-6,TRBJ1-1,TGTGCCAGCAGACGCGTTGGTGAAGCTTTCTTT,CASRRVGEAFF
.,.,TRBV4-3,TRBJ1-4,TGCGCCAGCAGCCAAGCCCGGGCGTCTGAAAAACTGTTTTTT,CASSQARASEKLFF
TRBD2,few,TRBV10-3,TRBJ2-3,TGTGCCATGGGGGGACTAAGCACAGATACGCAGTATTTT,CAMGGLSTDTQYF
.,many,TRBV7-2,TRBJ2-3,TGTGCCAGCAGCCGGACCGATTACACAGATACGCAGTATTTT,CASSRTDYTDTQYF
.,few,TRBV12-3/TRBV12-4,TRBJ1-1,TGTGCCAGCAGATCGAACACTGAAGCTTTCTTT,CASRSNTEAFF
.,.,TRBV29-1,TRBJ2-1,TGCAGCGCTCAAGACCATGAGCAGTTCTTC,CSAQDHEQFF
.,few,TRBV5-1,TRBJ2-7,TGCGCCACCGGGGCAGACTCCTACGAGCAGTACTTC,CATGADSYEQYF
TRBD2,few,TRBV10-3,TRBJ2-3,TGTGCCATCCAAGCGGGGGGGACAGATACGCAGTATTTT,CAIQAGGTDTQYF
.,.,TRBV4-3,TRBJ2-3,TGCGCCAGCAGCCAAGAGTCCCGGGGCCCCCTTAGCACAGATACGCAGTATTTT,CASSQESRGPLSTDTQYF
.,few,TRBV9,TRBJ2-2,TGTGCCAGCAGCGTTATGGGGACGGAGGAGCTGTTTTTT,CASSVMGTEELFF
.,few,TRBV7-8,TRBJ2-5,TGTGCCAGCAGCCGAGGACGTACGCAAGAGACCCAGTACTTC,CASSRGRTQETQYF
.,few,TRBV28,TRBJ1-6,TGTGCCAGCAGTTCGACAGTCCTGGGGAATTCACCCCTCCACTTT,CASSSTVLGNSPLHF
TRBD1,many,TRBV6-6,TRBJ2-3,TGTGCCAGCAGTCGCGCCGGGACAGGGAGCACAGATACGCAGTATTTT,CASSRAGTGSTDTQYF
.,.,TRBV6-2/TRBV6-3,TRBJ2-7,TGTGCCAGCAGTTACCGCATCCACGAGCAGTACTTC,CASSYRIHEQYF